This entry is about one T cell receptor beta chain. Original analysis: Cell counts per sample came from amplifying reference gene primers. The protocol was immunoSEQ multiplex PCR, while the TCRdb copy is restricted to in-frame clones and leaves out a portion. D and trimming come from the DNA, and the V and J calls and clone size come from that table. The sample holds 90,000 to 150,000 clones; 70% to 80% are singletons and the top ten take 6.5% to 9%. The sample is drawn from a study of blood T cell repertoires in COVID-19. Study-level information: The study drew acute and convalescent COVID-19 samples from the United States, Italy and Spain. T cells, B-cell-depleted T cells, or PBMCs supplied cDNA or gDNA.

The germline gives CDR1 SEHNR, CDR2 FQNEAQ (reference sequence). V was cut by 3 bases and J by 6 bases, with 18 bases left in between. The CDR3 totals 15 residues. The rearrangement joins TRBV7-9 to TRBJ2-7, with TRBD1 as a possible D gene (6 bases). The receptor comes from a human donor in a cohort sampled during active COVID-19. Specimen: peripheral blood. CDR3 bases: TGTGCCAGCAGCTTTTCTACAGGGCTGGCTCGCGAGCAGTACTTC. Protein: CASSFSTGLAREQYF.